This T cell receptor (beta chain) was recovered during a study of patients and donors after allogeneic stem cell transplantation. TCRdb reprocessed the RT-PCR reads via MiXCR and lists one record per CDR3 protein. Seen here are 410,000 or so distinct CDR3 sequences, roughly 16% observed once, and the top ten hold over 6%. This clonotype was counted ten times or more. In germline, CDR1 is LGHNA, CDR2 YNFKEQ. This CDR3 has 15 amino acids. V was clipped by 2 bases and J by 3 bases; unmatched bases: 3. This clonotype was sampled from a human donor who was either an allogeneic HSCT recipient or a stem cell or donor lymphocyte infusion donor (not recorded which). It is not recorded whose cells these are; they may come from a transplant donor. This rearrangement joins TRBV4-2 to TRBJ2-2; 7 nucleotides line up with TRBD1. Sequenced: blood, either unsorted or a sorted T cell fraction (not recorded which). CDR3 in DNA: TGTGCCAGCAGCCAACTTACAGGGGACACCGGGGAGCTGTTTTTT. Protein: CASSQLTGDTGELFF.